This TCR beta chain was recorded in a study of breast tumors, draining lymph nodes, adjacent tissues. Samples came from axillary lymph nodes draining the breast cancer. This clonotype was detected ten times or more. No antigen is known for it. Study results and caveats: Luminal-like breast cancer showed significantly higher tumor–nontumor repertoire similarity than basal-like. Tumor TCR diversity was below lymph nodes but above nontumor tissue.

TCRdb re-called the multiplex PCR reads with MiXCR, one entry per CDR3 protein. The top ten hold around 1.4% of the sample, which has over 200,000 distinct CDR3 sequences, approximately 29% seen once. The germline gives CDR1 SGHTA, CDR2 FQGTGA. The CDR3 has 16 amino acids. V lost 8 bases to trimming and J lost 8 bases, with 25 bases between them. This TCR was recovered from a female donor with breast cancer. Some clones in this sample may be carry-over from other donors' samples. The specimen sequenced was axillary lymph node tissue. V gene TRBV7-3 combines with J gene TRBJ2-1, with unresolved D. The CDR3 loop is CASPTDPRAPRDEQFF. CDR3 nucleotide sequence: TGTGCCAGCCCCACCGACCCTAGAGCCCCTAGGGATGAGCAGTTCTTC.